This is a list of T cell receptor beta chains from one sample in a study of blood T cell repertoires in COVID-19. Libraries were prepared by immunoSEQ multiplex PCR; TCRdb keeps only in-frame clonotypes and omits some of them. The sample carries some 180,000 clones, roughly 91% recorded once. What was sequenced was peripheral blood. Receptor source: a man between 18 and 29 years old with COVID-19, enrolled during active disease. Each CDR3 is given with its conserved first and last residue. D genes are given only for firm matches. Not all rows give a size; the values are once, few, many and, for expanded clones, a class.

V	size	D	J	CDR3	DNA
TRBV16	-	-	TRBJ1-3	CASSRAGNTIYF	TGTGCCAGCAGCCGAGCTGGAAACACCATATATTTT
TRBV28	-	-	TRBJ1-5	CASTLTRRLNQPQHF	TGTGCCAGCACCCTGACCAGGAGGCTTAATCAGCCCCAGCATTTT
TRBV10-3	-	-	TRBJ2-3	CAISGSRDSRTDTQYF	TGTGCCATCAGTGGGAGCCGGGACTCCCGCACAGATACGCAGTATTTT
TRBV18	-	TRBD2	TRBJ2-7	CASSPPPGTSGSRSYEQYF	TGTGCCAGCTCACCACCCCCCGGGACTAGCGGGAGTCGGAGCTACGAGCAGTACTTC
TRBV10-3	once	-	TRBJ2-1	CAISEGGSYNEQFF	TGTGCCATCAGTGAAGGGGGTTCCTACAATGAGCAGTTCTTC
TRBV7-9	-	-	TRBJ2-7	CASSFERAVDEQYF	TGTGCCAGCAGCTTCGAGCGGGCGGTAGACGAGCAGTACTTC
TRBV9	-	TRBD2	TRBJ2-3	CASSVGSSGRSVDTQYF	TGTGCCAGCAGCGTAGGGTCTAGCGGGAGGAGTGTAGATACGCAGTATTTT
TRBV30	-	-	TRBJ2-2	CAWGLTNTGELFF	TGTGCCTGGGGACTTACGAACACCGGGGAGCTGTTTTTT
TRBV6-1	-	TRBD1	TRBJ2-7	CASSDGQGRHEQYF	TGTGCCAGCAGTGATGGACAGGGGAGGCACGAGCAGTACTTC
TRBV27	-	-	TRBJ1-2	CASTSSQEGYGYTF	TGTGCCAGCACTTCTTCACAGGAGGGCTATGGCTACACCTTC
TRBV28	-	TRBD1	TRBJ1-6	CASRTGANSPLHF	TGTGCCAGCCGAACAGGGGCGAATTCACCCCTCCACTTT
TRBV19	-	TRBD1	TRBJ1-5	CASSIATGGSNQPQHF	TGTGCCAGTAGTATAGCTACAGGGGGAAGCAATCAGCCCCAGCATTTT
TRBV5-1	-	-	TRBJ1-1	CASAGNTEAFF	TGCGCCAGCGCGGGGAACACTGAAGCTTTCTTT
TRBV27	-	-	TRBJ1-1	CASRLQGRTEAFF	TGTGCCAGCAGGCTACAGGGTCGCACTGAAGCTTTCTTT
TRBV28	-	-	TRBJ2-4	CASRDRLAKNIQYF	TGTGCCAGCAGGGACAGACTAGCCAAAAACATTCAGTACTTC
TRBV10-3	-	TRBD1	TRBJ2-2	CAITLGTGVTGELFF	TGTGCCATCACTCTGGGGACAGGGGTCACCGGGGAGCTGTTTTTT
TRBV4-3	-	-	TRBJ1-4	CASSQVGRGEKLLF	TGCGCCAGCAGCCAAGTTGGCAGGGGTGAAAAACTGCTTTTT
TRBV7-9	-	-	TRBJ2-1	CASSTTTSYNEQFF	TGTGCCAGCAGCACGACTACCTCCTACAATGAGCAGTTCTTC
TRBV9	-	TRBD2	TRBJ2-1	CASSGRLAGLYNEQFF	TGTGCCAGCAGCGGCCGACTAGCGGGATTGTACAATGAGCAGTTCTTC
TRBV28	-	TRBD2	TRBJ2-1	CASSTLAGETYNEQFF	TGTGCCAGCAGTACCTTAGCGGGAGAGACCTACAATGAGCAGTTCTTC
TRBV9	-	TRBD1	TRBJ2-5	CASSFRTGQTQYF	TGTGCCAGCAGCTTCAGGACAGGTCAGACCCAGTACTTC
TRBV5-1	-	-	TRBJ1-1	CASSPNTGSTEAFF	TGCGCCAGCAGCCCGAACACAGGGTCCACTGAAGCTTTCTTT
TRBV28	-	-	TRBJ1-1	CASSSSENTEAFF	TGTGCCAGCAGTTCCTCAGAGAACACTGAAGCTTTCTTT
TRBV9	-	-	TRBJ2-7	CASSAGTTYEQYF	TGTGCCAGCAGCGCCGGAACTACCTACGAGCAGTACTTC
TRBV5-6	once	TRBD2	TRBJ2-1	CASSMAGEGYNEQFF	TGTGCCAGCAGCATGGCGGGAGAGGGCTACAATGAGCAGTTCTTC
TRBV19	-	TRBD1	TRBJ2-1	CASSARQGDWGNEQFF	TGTGCCAGTAGTGCGCGACAGGGAGACTGGGGCAATGAGCAGTTCTTC
TRBV4-2	-	-	TRBJ2-1	CASSQSGNEQFF	TGTGCCAGCAGCCAGTCGGGCAATGAGCAGTTCTTC
TRBV4-1	-	-	TRBJ2-7	CASSQNLFGLATHEQYF	TGCGCCAGCAGCCAAAATCTGTTTGGGCTAGCGACACACGAGCAGTACTTC
TRBV9	-	-	TRBJ2-7	CASSVGVMGLNEQYF	TGTGCCAGCAGCGTAGGAGTGATGGGGCTTAACGAGCAGTACTTC
TRBV5-5	few	-	TRBJ2-7	CASSLVGTLAYEQYF	TGTGCCAGCAGCTTGGTTGGGACTTTGGCCTACGAGCAGTACTTC
TRBV10-2	-	-	TRBJ1-2	CASSESGAVHYTF	TGCGCCAGCAGTGAGTCGGGCGCCGTCCACTACACCTTC
TRBV18	-	-	TRBJ1-5	CASSPASSNQPQHF	TGTGCCAGCTCACCAGCGAGTTCCAATCAGCCCCAGCATTTT
TRBV11-2	-	-	TRBJ2-3	CASSLDLGGVTDTQYF	TGTGCCAGCAGCTTAGATCTGGGCGGGGTAACAGATACGCAGTATTTT
TRBV7-6	few	TRBD1	TRBJ2-2	CASSPYGLGGEGTGELFF	TGTGCCAGCAGCCCATATGGGTTAGGGGGCGAGGGCACCGGGGAGCTGTTTTTT
TRBV5-8	-	-	TRBJ2-1	CASSFISSYNEQFF	TGTGCCAGCAGCTTTATCAGCTCCTACAATGAGCAGTTCTTC
TRBV10-3	-	TRBD2	TRBJ2-1	CASHNVITSGRLPEQFF	TGTGCCAGCCACAATGTAATAACTAGCGGGAGATTACCTGAGCAGTTCTTC
TRBV28	-	TRBD2	TRBJ2-3	CASSLQGRAADTQYF	TGTGCCAGCAGTTTACAAGGGAGGGCCGCAGATACGCAGTATTTT
TRBV3-1/TRBV3-2	-	-	TRBJ1-2	CASSQDATVGYGYTF	TGTGCCAGCAGCCAAGACGCTACGGTTGGCTATGGCTACACCTTC
TRBV9	-	TRBD2	TRBJ2-1	CASSVGSGSSYNEQFF	TGTGCCAGCAGCGTAGGCAGCGGGAGCTCCTACAATGAGCAGTTCTTC
TRBV9	-	TRBD1	TRBJ2-6	CASSANRGANSGANVLTF	TGTGCCAGCAGCGCCAACAGGGGGGCCAACTCTGGGGCCAACGTCCTGACTTTC
TRBV3-1/TRBV3-2	-	TRBD2	TRBJ2-1	CASSQEVASGNYNEQFF	TGTGCCAGCAGCCAAGAGGTCGCTAGCGGGAACTACAATGAGCAGTTCTTC
TRBV7-2	-	-	TRBJ1-2	CASSLLAAGLSYGYTF	TGTGCCAGCAGCTTATTGGCGGCAGGGCTCTCCTATGGCTACACCTTC
TRBV10-3	-	-	TRBJ1-5	CAISEFRGNQPQHF	TGTGCCATCAGTGAATTCAGGGGTAATCAGCCCCAGCATTTT
TRBV18	-	-	TRBJ2-7	CASSPVGGTTYEQYF	TGTGCCAGCTCACCGGTGGGAGGGACAACTTACGAGCAGTACTTC
TRBV27	once	TRBD1	TRBJ2-2	CASSLSPTGGRTGELFF	TGTGCCAGCAGTCTTTCCCCGACAGGGGGCAGGACCGGGGAGCTGTTTTTT
TRBV27	-	-	TRBJ1-6	CASGAFSYNSPLHF	TGTGCCAGCGGGGCCTTCTCCTATAATTCACCCCTCCACTTT
TRBV7-9	-	TRBD2	TRBJ2-5	CASSWTSGPQETQYF	TGTGCCAGCAGCTGGACTAGCGGGCCCCAAGAGACCCAGTACTTC
TRBV18	-	-	TRBJ1-3	CASSPREGTGNTIYF	TGTGCCAGCTCACCCCGGGAGGGTACTGGAAACACCATATATTTT
TRBV5-1	-	-	TRBJ2-7	CASSPGDSAYEQYF	TGCGCCAGCAGCCCGGGGGACTCGGCCTACGAGCAGTACTTC
TRBV27	-	-	TRBJ2-7	CASSSSSYEQYF	TGTGCCAGCAGTTCTAGCTCCTACGAGCAGTACTTC
TRBV6-1	-	-	TRBJ2-1	CASSEIISSYSYNEQFF	TGTGCCAGCAGTGAAATTATTAGCAGCTACTCCTACAATGAGCAGTTCTTC
TRBV28	-	TRBD1	TRBJ2-7	CASSLLRTGVEQYF	TGTGCCAGCAGTTTATTGAGGACAGGGGTCGAGCAGTACTTC
TRBV5-1	-	-	TRBJ2-7	CASSSGGLTDSSYEQYF	TGCGCCAGCAGCTCAGGAGGACTAACGGATTCTTCCTACGAGCAGTACTTC
TRBV6-5	-	TRBD1	TRBJ1-6	CASSRTGPNSPLHF	TGTGCCAGCAGCCGGACAGGACCGAATTCACCCCTCCACTTT
TRBV27	-	TRBD2	TRBJ2-7	CASSFGGSSYEQYF	TGTGCCAGCAGTTTTGGCGGGAGCTCCTACGAGCAGTACTTC
TRBV28	-	-	TRBJ1-2	CAASTGNYGYTF	TGTGCCGCGTCTACGGGAAACTATGGCTACACCTTC
TRBV21-1	-	-	TRBJ2-6	CASSMALSGANVLTF	TGTGCCAGCAGTATGGCCCTGTCTGGGGCCAACGTCCTGACTTTC